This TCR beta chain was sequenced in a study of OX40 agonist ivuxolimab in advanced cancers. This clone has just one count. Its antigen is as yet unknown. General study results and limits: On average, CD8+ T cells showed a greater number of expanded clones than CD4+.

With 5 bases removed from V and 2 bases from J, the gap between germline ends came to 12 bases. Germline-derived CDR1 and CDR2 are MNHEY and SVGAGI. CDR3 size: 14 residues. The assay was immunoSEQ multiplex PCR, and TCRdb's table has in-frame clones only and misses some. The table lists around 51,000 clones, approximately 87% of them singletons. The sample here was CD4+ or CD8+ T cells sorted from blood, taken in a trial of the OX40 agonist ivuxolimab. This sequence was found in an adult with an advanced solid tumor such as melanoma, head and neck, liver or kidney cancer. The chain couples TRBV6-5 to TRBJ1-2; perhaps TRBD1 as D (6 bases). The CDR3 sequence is CASSVAGANYGYTF. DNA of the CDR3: TGTGCCAGCAGTGTAGCGGGGGCGAACTATGGCTACACCTTC.